This T cell receptor beta chain is from a study of blood T cell repertoires in COVID-19. Study information: Spain, Italy and the United States supplied samples that represented acute and convalescent COVID-19.

V was clipped by 0 bases and J by 0 bases, with 9 bases between them. Germline CDR1 and CDR2: LGHNA and YSLEER. CDR3 length equals 17 residues. As processed by the authors: Nucleated cell counts were estimated from reference gene primer amplification. This table comes from immunoSEQ multiplex PCR, and its TCRdb copy is limited to in-frame clones, with some not included. V and J calls and clone size are given by that table; D and trimming were obtained from the DNA. The sample yields about 340,000 clones, 80% to 90% seen once. The cohort comprised adults aged roughly 18 to 95 years residing in approximately 25 US areas.

This chain connects TRBV4-3 to TRBJ1-6, with D hard to call. The source of this sequence is a woman aged 40 to 49 with acute COVID-19. Sample: PBMCs or T cells enriched from blood (not recorded which). CDR3 sequence reads: CASSQEYKRSYNSPLHF. The CDR3 DNA follows: TGCGCCAGCAGCCAAGAATACAAACGCTCCTATAATTCACCCCTCCACTTT.